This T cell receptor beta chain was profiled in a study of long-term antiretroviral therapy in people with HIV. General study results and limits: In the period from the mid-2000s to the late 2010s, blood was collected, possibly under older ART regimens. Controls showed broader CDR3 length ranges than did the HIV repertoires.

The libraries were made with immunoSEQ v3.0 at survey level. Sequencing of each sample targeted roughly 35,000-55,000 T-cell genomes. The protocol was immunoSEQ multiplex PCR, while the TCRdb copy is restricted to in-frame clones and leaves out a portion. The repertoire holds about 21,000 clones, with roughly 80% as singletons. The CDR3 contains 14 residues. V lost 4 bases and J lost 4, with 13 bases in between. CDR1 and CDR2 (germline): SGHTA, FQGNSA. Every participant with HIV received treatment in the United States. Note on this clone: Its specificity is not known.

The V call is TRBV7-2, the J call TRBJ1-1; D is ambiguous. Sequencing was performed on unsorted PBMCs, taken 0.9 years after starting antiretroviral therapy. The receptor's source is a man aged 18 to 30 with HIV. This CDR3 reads CASSSLTFFTEAFF. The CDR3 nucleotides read TGTGCCAGCAGCTCGTTGACATTTTTCACTGAAGCTTTCTTT.